This T cell receptor (beta chain) was captured in a study of T cell repertoires and HLA-DP antigens. Study at large: Donor ages ranged from 18-to-29 to 60-to-69; a couple of men, one woman. Study-level findings and limits: Sorted CD137+ cells had clonality around 0.39 against both alloantigens, versus 0.035 to 0.05 pre-culture.

Points on this clone: Its antigen is currently unknown.

Amplification used primers for 54 TRBV and 13 TRBJ segments. TCRdb's copy holds only in-frame clones and misses some; the assay was immunoSEQ multiplex PCR. The sample carries approximately 73,000 clones, around 80% recorded once. V lost 3 bases and J lost 3, with 11 bases in between. This CDR3 contains 13 residues. Germline V CDR1 and CDR2: SQVTM, ANQGSEA. Input material: CD4+ T cells from PBMCs. V is TRBV29-1 and J is TRBJ1-1; the D gene is possibly TRBD1 (5 bases). The clonotype comes from a man in his 60s in good health and CMV-seronegative. CDR3 sequence reads: CSVERQGHTEAFF. In DNA form, the CDR3 reads TGCAGCGTTGAGCGGCAGGGTCACACTGAAGCTTTCTTT. The variable domain in full, with the rest retrieved from reference TRBV29-1 and TRBJ1-1, is SAVISQKPSRDICQRGTSLTIQCQVDSQVTMMFWYRQQPGQSLTLIATANQGSEATYESGFVIDKFPISRPNLTFSTLTVSNMSPEDSSIYLCSVERQGHTEAFFGQGTRLTVV.